This T cell receptor (beta chain) appears in the sequencing data of a study of neoadjuvant nivolumab and ipilimumab in lung cancer. Study details: Patients got nivolumab 3 mg/kg on days 1, 15 and 29; combination added ipilimumab 1 mg/kg day 1.

Study findings and constraints: Only two of four nivolumab-treated tumors gained richness and clonality by surgery.

With regard to this clone: Its antigen is currently unknown.

TCRdb keeps only in-frame clones here, not all; method: immunoSEQ multiplex PCR. This sample yields some 43,000 clones, of which around 89% are seen a single time; under 4.5% belongs to the top ten. The V gene end was trimmed by 3 bases and the J gene end by 0 bases; junction bases not matched to a gene: 1. The germline gives CDR1 SGHRS, CDR2 YFSETQ. The CDR3 runs to 16 residues. V usage is TRBV5-1 and J usage is TRBJ2-2, with TRBD2 matching over 11 bases. Specimen: blood, collected before neoadjuvant nivolumab, alone or with ipilimumab. The source of this sequence is an adult with non-small cell lung cancer. Some clones in this sample may be carry-over from other donors' samples. CDR3 sequence reads: CASSWGLAANTGELFF. CDR3 nucleotide sequence: TGCGCCAGCAGCTGGGGACTAGCGGCGAACACCGGGGAGCTGTTTTTT.